Sequencing of this TCR beta chain was carried out in a study of beta chain features in type 1 diabetes. Study-level findings and limits: Type 1 diabetes patients showed a moderate but significant shortening of TCRB CDR3s in all four CD4+ subsets.

Germline V CDR1 and CDR2: SGHNT, YYREEE (reference sequence). Trimming stripped 5 bases from V and 0 bases from J, with 12 bases between. The CDR3 is 14 amino acids. This clone was detected a few times. Its specificity is not known. The entirety of the isolated RNA underwent reverse transcription, so expressed TCRB transcripts were sequenced. Data came from immunoSEQ multiplex PCR; TCRdb stores just in-frame clones and leaves some out. The sample records some 160,000 clones, 8.5% to 10% being singletons. The sequenced sample consisted of central memory CD4+ T cells from blood. The chain combines TRBV5-4 with TRBJ2-7, with D hard to call. The sequence was obtained from a woman aged 25 to 45 with type 1 diabetes. The CDR3 coding sequence is TGTGCCAGCAGTGGTACCCCGAGCTCCTACGAGCAGTACTTC. Translated: CASSGTPSSYEQYF.